The 20 T cell receptor beta chains below all came from one sample that was sequenced in a study of T cell responses to AZD1222 COVID-19 vaccine. The method was immunoSEQ multiplex PCR; TCRdb's version includes in-frame clones alone and lacks a portion of them. The data hold some 150,000 clones, with 91% observed a single time. The sample here was peripheral blood, taken on day 0 of AZD1222 vaccination. The source is an adult in good health.

This chain uses TRBV28 with TRBJ1-2; D not certain. Trimming cost V 4 bases and J 2 bases, with 5 bases left between them. CDR3 length equals 12 residues. CDR1 and CDR2 (germline): MDHEN, SYDVKM. CDR3 amino acids: CASSSGNYGYTF. CDR3 nucleotide sequence: TGTGCCAGCAGTTCCGGAAACTATGGCTACACCTTC.

DNA of the CDR3: TGTGCCAGTAATCGGGACAGTTACAATGAGCAGTTCTTC. Protein sequence: CASNRDSYNEQFF. The chain employs TRBV19 and TRBJ2-1; 7 bases are a match to TRBD1. V trimming: 7 bases; J trimming: 4 bases; junction bases outside the gene matches: 4. This CDR3 is built from 13 residues. Germline V gene sequence: CDR1 LNHDA, CDR2 SQIVND (reference sequence).

This chain uses TRBV2 with TRBJ2-7, with 9 bases lining up with TRBD1. Germline CDR1 SNHLY, CDR2 FYNNEI. The V segment lost 6 bases and the J segment 1 base; nucleotides outside the gene matches: 4. The length of the CDR3 is 14 residues. In DNA form, the CDR3 reads TGTGCCAGCAGCACCGGGACAGGGTCCTACGAGCAGTACTTC. Protein sequence: CASSTGTGSYEQYF.

The CDR3 bases are TGTGCCAGCAGCCCCCGGCTAGGACAGGGTGCCTATAGTGGCGAGCAGTACTTC. Translated, it gives CASSPRLGQGAYSGEQYF. The rearrangement uses TRBV14 and TRBJ2-7; 8 bases map to TRBD1. V lost 4 bases and J lost 6; bases outside the gene matches: 20. The germline gives CDR1 SGHDN, CDR2 FVKESK. The CDR3 consists of 18 residues.

The V call is TRBV5-1, the J call TRBJ1-3; a weak D match, TRBD1 (6 bases). Germline assignment: CDR1 SGHRS and CDR2 YFSETQ. The CDR3 has 14 amino acids. The V end was cut by 2 bases, the J end by 1 base, with 7 bases between. CDR3 coding DNA: TGCGCCAGCAGCTTAGGGGGGTCTGGAAACACCATATATTTT. Amino acids: CASSLGGSGNTIYF.

CDR3 protein: CASSLRLAGGNNEQFF. CDR3 coding DNA: TGTGCCAGCAGTTTAAGGCTAGCGGGAGGTAACAATGAGCAGTTCTTC. The V gene is TRBV27, the J gene TRBJ2-1; 11 bases are a match to TRBD2. CDR1 is MNHEY and CDR2 is SMNVEV in the germline V gene (reference sequence). The CDR3 has 16 amino acids. V lost 2 bases and J lost 5; bases outside the gene matches: 5.

The chain is built from TRBV29-1 and TRBJ2-1; TRBD2 is a possible D gene (6 bases). The CDR3 spans 18 residues. Germline V lookup: CDR1 SQVTM, CDR2 ANQGSEA. The ends were cut back, 2 bases at V and 8 bases at J, with 28 bases in the middle. CDR3 amino acids: CSVERGGRSRTFKDEQFF. CDR3 sequence (DNA): TGCAGCGTTGAACGGGGTGGGAGGTCAAGGACTTTCAAGGATGAGCAGTTCTTC.

The chain employs TRBV11-3 and TRBJ2-1; tentatively, D is TRBD1 (6 bases). This CDR3 is 14 amino acids long. Germline CDR1 is SGHNT and CDR2 is YENEEA. V lost 5 bases to trimming and J lost 4 bases, with 12 bases between them. The CDR3 protein is CASSRRQAYNEQFF. DNA of the CDR3: TGTGCCAGCAGCCGAAGACAGGCGTACAATGAGCAGTTCTTC.

J is TRBJ2-1 and V is TRBV24-1, with 9 bases that match TRBD2. Germline CDR1 KGHDR, CDR2 SFDVKD. The CDR3 totals 15 residues. The junction had 10 bases not matched to a gene; V was cut back by 5 bases and J by 9 bases. DNA for the CDR3: TGTGCCACCAGTGCCCCGGGAGCGGGGGGTATTGAGCAGTTCTTC. Its translation is CATSAPGAGGIEQFF.

The gene calls are TRBV19 and TRBJ1-1; maybe TRBD1 (6 bases). Trimming left V 9 bases short and J 8 bases short, with 13 bases between. The CDR3 has 11 amino acids. Germline lookup yields CDR1 LNHDA and CDR2 SQIVND (reference sequence). As DNA, the CDR3 is TGTGCCAGCCTGGGAACAGGGGAAGCTTTCTTT. This encodes CASLGTGEAFF.

The J gene is TRBJ2-1, the V gene TRBV10-2; 7 nucleotides agree with TRBD2. The V gene's germline CDR1 is WSHSY and CDR2 SAAADI. V lost 6 bases, J lost 10 bases, and 3 bases stayed unmatched. CDR3 length: 11 amino acids. CDR3 sequence: CASRTGREQFF. The CDR3 nucleotides read TGCGCCAGCAGAACCGGGAGGGAGCAGTTCTTC.

A few counts support this clone. V usage is TRBV28 and J usage is TRBJ2-7; D is uncertain. Germline CDR1 reads MDHEN; CDR2 reads SYDVKM. The CDR3 is 13 residues long. The germline V and J ends were trimmed by 4 bases and 1 base, with 8 bases remaining between them. This CDR3 is CASSSRLSYEQYF. CDR3 coding DNA: TGTGCCAGCAGTTCCAGGCTGTCCTACGAGCAGTACTTC.

This sequence joins TRBV5-1 and TRBJ1-5; D unclear. The germline V gene has CDR1 SGHRS and CDR2 YFSETQ. V lost 0 bases and J lost 7, with 14 bases in between. CDR3 size: 15 residues. As DNA, the CDR3 is TGCGCCAGCAGCTTGGAAGATAGTAGGGTCCAGCCCCAGCATTTT. Its protein product is CASSLEDSRVQPQHF.

This chain connects TRBV7-2 to TRBJ1-2, with 7 positions matching TRBD1. V was clipped by 6 bases and J by 8 bases; unmatched bases: 15. The CDR3 runs 15 residues. Germline loops: CDR1 SGHTA, CDR2 FQGNSA. The CDR3 spells CASRPTTGILYGYTF. CDR3 nucleotides: TGTGCCAGCAGACCTACGACAGGGATCCTCTACGGCTACACCTTC.

This clone was recorded a few times. The rearrangement joins TRBV7-2 to TRBJ1-6, with 7 bases fitting TRBD1. Germline trimming cut 6 bases from V and 10 bases from J; bases unmatched to any gene: 9. The CDR3 runs to 14 residues. Germline V CDR1 and CDR2: SGHTA, FQGNSA. The CDR3: CASSLRQGWSPLHF. CDR3 nucleotides: TGTGCCAGCAGTCTCCGACAGGGTTGGTCACCCCTCCACTTT.

The V and J genes are TRBV19 and TRBJ1-3; the D is unclear. Germline loops: CDR1 LNHDA, CDR2 SQIVND (reference sequence). Trimming pared 2 bases from V and 2 bases from J, leaving 13 bases between. This CDR3 comprises 16 residues. The CDR3 loop reads CASSILGRTAGNTIYF. Here the CDR3 DNA reads TGTGCCAGTAGTATACTAGGACGTACAGCTGGAAACACCATATATTTT.

This chain's CDR3 is CASSPNSGGSTDTQYF. DNA for the CDR3: TGTGCCAGCAGCCCCAATAGCGGGGGGAGCACAGATACGCAGTATTTT. The chain combines TRBV14 with TRBJ2-3; 10 bases map to TRBD2. Germline V gene lookup returns CDR1 SGHDN and CDR2 FVKESK. After removal of 4 bases from V and 0 bases from J, the junction contained 4 bases not matched to a gene. The CDR3 loop spans 16 amino acids.

The V gene is TRBV6-5, the J gene TRBJ1-1, with 9 bases aligning to TRBD1. V dropped 6 bases and J dropped 10; count of bases not matched to a gene: 9. Germline V lookup: CDR1 MNHEY, CDR2 SVGAGI. The CDR3 is 13 amino acids. In nucleotides, the CDR3 is TGTGCCAGCAGCTACCGGGACAGGGTGGGAGCTTTCTTT. Protein: CASSYRDRVGAFF.

V and J are TRBV2 and TRBJ2-1; 9 bases are shared with TRBD1. After removal of 6 bases from V and 3 bases from J, the junction contained 6 bases not matched to a gene. Germline loops: CDR1 SNHLY, CDR2 FYNNEI. This CDR3 comprises 15 residues. The CDR3 region is CASRAGQGIYNEQFF. The CDR3 nucleotides read TGTGCCAGCAGGGCCGGACAGGGGATCTACAATGAGCAGTTCTTC.

This clone appeared a single time. This chain joins TRBV9 and TRBJ2-7, with D unclear. Germline lookup yields CDR1 SGDLS and CDR2 YYNGEE. The germline V and J ends were trimmed by 0 bases and 5 bases, with 12 bases remaining between them. The CDR3 is 14 amino acids. CDR3 nucleotides: TGTGCCAGCAGCGTAGAGTTAGGGAAGGACGAGCAGTACTTC. This codes for CASSVELGKDEQYF.